The present T cell receptor (beta chain) was sequenced within a study of blood T cell repertoires in COVID-19. The participants were between roughly 18 and 89 years old and came from under 25 US areas. Cohorts were based on clinical histories the participants reported. Cohort 3 donors counted as recovered after two negative PCRs, clearance, or resolved symptoms. V lost 5 bases and J 3 bases, leaving 11 bases between the germline ends. Germline values: CDR1 SGHRS, CDR2 YFSETQ. This CDR3 has 13 residues. Clones were read by immunoSEQ multiplex PCR, and TCRdb kept only the in-frame ones, dropping some. Among about 300,000 clones listed, about nine tenths were seen once.

Sequences were obtained from PBMCs or T cells enriched from blood (not recorded which). J is TRBJ2-5 and V is TRBV5-1; tentatively, D is TRBD2 (6 bases). The sequence derives from a man aged 30 to 39 who had recovered from COVID-19. In DNA, the CDR3 is TGCGCCAGCAGTCGACTAGTTGAAGAGACCCAGTACTTC. Translating gives CASSRLVEETQYF.